This T cell receptor (beta chain) came from a study of T cells in Graves' hyperthyroidism and ophthalmopathy. Study overall: Specimen type is peripheral blood, collected at initial diagnosis prior to any treatment.

Amplification of TCR beta CDR3 regions was performed using RNA transcripts as template. The HTBI primer set was used in a first-round RT-PCR of the TCR CDR3. TCRdb re-called the multiplex PCR reads with MiXCR, one entry per CDR3 protein. In the table there are approximately 600,000 distinct CDR3 sequences, about 14% of which are singletons. V dropped 5 bases and J dropped 7 bases, with 9 bases sitting between them. The germline V gene encodes CDR1 SEHNR and CDR2 FQNEAQ (reference sequence). The CDR3 contains 12 residues. This clonotype has at least ten counts. This receptor was obtained from a woman aged 18 to 35 with Graves' ophthalmopathy. The chain combines TRBV7-9 with TRBJ2-1; D perhaps matches TRBD1 (6 bases). The sequencing input was blood. CDR3 in DNA: TGTGCCAGCAGCGCTACAGGGAATGAGCAGTTCTTC. Encoded protein: CASSATGNEQFF. The whole variable domain, remainder taken from reference TRBV7-9 and TRBJ2-1, is DTGVSQNPRHKITKRGQNVTFRCDPISEHNRLYWYRQTLGQGPEFLTYFQNEAQLEKSRLLSDRFSAERPKGSFSTLEIQRTEQGDSAMYLCASSATGNEQFFGPGTRLTVL.